Following are 3 T cell receptor beta chains from one sample sequenced in a study of cytomegalovirus exposure and HLA in healthy donors. In the PCR, 60 Vbeta and 13 Jbeta primers were used. Profiled with immunoSEQ multiplex PCR; TCRdb holds only in-frame clones, not every one. The specimen's table records roughly 34,000 clones. Material for sequencing was PBMCs. The receptors stem from a man aged 40-49 years in good health and CMV-seronegative.

The chain has TRBV5-1 and TRBJ2-7, with 16 bases identical to TRBD2. Germline V gives CDR1 SGHRS, CDR2 YFSETQ. This CDR3 comprises 19 residues. V was pared by 4 bases and J by 7 bases, with 17 bases of the junction left unmatched. CDR3 loop: CASSTGTSGRASTSGEQYF. CDR3 coding DNA: TGCGCCAGCAGCACCGGGACTAGCGGGAGGGCTTCTACTTCGGGTGAGCAGTACTTC.

The gene calls are TRBV28 and TRBJ2-2; maybe TRBD1 (7 bases). V lost 6 bases and J lost 0, with 11 bases in between. Germline V gene data show CDR1 as MDHEN and CDR2 as SYDVKM. CDR3 length equals 15 residues. The CDR3 nucleotides read TGTGCCAGCAGCCGCGGGACAGCGAACACCGGGGAGCTGTTTTTT. Translating it yields CASSRGTANTGELFF.

The chain uses TRBV28 and TRBJ1-1; D is uncertain. CDR3 size: 15 residues. Per germline, CDR1 MDHEN and CDR2 SYDVKM. Trimming removed 4 bases from V and 4 bases from J, with 16 bases in between. CDR3 bases: TGTGCCAGCAGTTCGGTTCCGACTTCTATCACTGAAGCTTTCTTT. Translation gives CASSSVPTSITEAFF. Filled out from reference TRBV28 and TRBJ1-1, the complete variable domain reads DVKVTQSSRYLVKRTGEKVFLECVQDMDHENMFWYRQDPGLGLRLIYFSYDVKMKEKGDIPEGYSVSREKKERFSLILESASTNQTSMYLCASSSVPTSITEAFFGQGTRLTVV.